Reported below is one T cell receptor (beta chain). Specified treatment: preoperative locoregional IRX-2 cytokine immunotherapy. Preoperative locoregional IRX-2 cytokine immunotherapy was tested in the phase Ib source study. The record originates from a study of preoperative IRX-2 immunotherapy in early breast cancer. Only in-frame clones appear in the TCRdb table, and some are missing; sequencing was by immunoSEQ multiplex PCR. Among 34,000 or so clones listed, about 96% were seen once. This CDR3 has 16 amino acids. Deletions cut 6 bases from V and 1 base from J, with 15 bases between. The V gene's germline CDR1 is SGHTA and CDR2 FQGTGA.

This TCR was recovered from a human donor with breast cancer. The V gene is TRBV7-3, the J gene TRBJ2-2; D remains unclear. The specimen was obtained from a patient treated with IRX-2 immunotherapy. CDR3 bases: TGTGCCAGCAGACATGATCACGGGTTGAACACCGGGGAGCTGTTTTTT. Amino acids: CASRHDHGLNTGELFF.